The source of this T cell receptor (beta chain) is a study of T cell responses to AZD1222 COVID-19 vaccine. The CDR3 contains 15 residues. Germline CDR1 is KGHSH and CDR2 is LQKENI. Trimming shortened V by 0 bases and J by 4 bases, and 10 bases separated the two germline ends. General study findings and limits: It should be noted that donors were predominantly white British and more often female, and clonal diversity was possibly underestimated. The study found vaccine-associated CD4 TCRs spanning spike, dominant at 160-218 and 743-854.

Worth noting for this clone: Its target is unknown.

The data were produced by immunoSEQ multiplex PCR, yet TCRdb's version contains in-frame clones alone and is incomplete. The sample has approximately 85,000 clones; 80% to 90% are singletons. The material sequenced was peripheral blood, taken on day 0 of AZD1222 vaccination. The genes are TRBV18 and TRBJ1-5; D gene unclear. The receptor's source is an adult in good health. Here the CDR3 reads CASSPPGGLNQPQHF. The CDR3 bases are TGTGCCAGCTCACCACCTGGAGGTCTTAATCAGCCCCAGCATTTT.